This T cell receptor beta chain originates from a study of T cell repertoires in cytomegalovirus infection. With 4 bases clipped from V and 7 bases from J, the junction kept 5 bases outside the gene matches. The CDR3 is 15 amino acids. Germline V gene sequence: CDR1 SGHNT, CDR2 YENEEA. TCRdb recomputed calls from the reads with MiXCR, one row per CDR3 protein. Seen here are about half a million distinct CDR3 sequences, roughly a third observed once, and the top ten hold roughly 17%. This clonotype was picked up a small number of times. What it binds is not known. The origin of this receptor is a human donor in good health (CMV status not recorded). Some clones in this sample may be carry-over from other donors' samples. The sequencing here drew on cultured PBMCs, taken from culture after CMV antigen stimulation. The gene calls are TRBV11-3 and TRBJ2-1; TRBD2 matches 12 bases. CDR3 coding DNA: TGTGCCAGCAGCTCTAGCGGGAGGGCCAATAATGAGCAGTTCTTC. It specifies CASSSSGRANNEQFF. The full variable domain, completed using reference TRBV11-3 and TRBJ2-1, is EAGVVQSPRYKIIEKKQPVAFWCNPISGHNTLYWYLQNLGQGPELLIRYENEEAVDDSQLPKDRFSAERLKGVDSTLKIQPAELGDSAVYLCASSSSGRANNEQFFGPGTRLTVL.